Here is one T cell receptor beta chain with its context. What it binds is not known. The CDR3 consists of 13 residues. CDR1 is MGHDK, CDR2 SYGVNS, per germline. Trimming left V 4 bases short and J 2 bases short, with 8 bases between. The table came from immunoSEQ multiplex PCR; TCRdb's copy has only in-frame clones and leaves some out. The sample carries over 75,000 clones, just over 90% recorded once. The data originate from a study of cytomegalovirus exposure and HLA in healthy donors. At the level of the study: Later analysis reported that the roughly 130 validation repertoires shared the platform of the roughly 710 first-cohort repertoires. Whole-study results and caveats: Cytomegalovirus-associated TCR beta chains were listed, numbering 164.

The donors were in the approximately 120-subject validation cohort, distinct from the roughly 700-subject first cohort. The material sequenced was PBMCs. This rearrangement joins TRBV25-1 to TRBJ2-5, with TRBD2 as a possible D gene (6 bases). This receptor was obtained from a man under 40 in good health and CMV-seronegative. The chain's CDR3 is CASSGGLQETQYF. For the CDR3, the DNA is TGTGCCAGCAGTGGGGGACTGCAAGAGACCCAGTACTTC.